A single sample gave rise to the 19 T cell receptor beta chains below, sequenced in a study of CXCR3-negative and CXCR3-positive naive CD8 T cells. Study results and limitations: TRB CDR3s of CXCR3-positive naive cells were more hydrophobic than those of CXCR3-negative naive cells.

With UMI labels, 5' RACE was used to prepare the TRB cDNA libraries. Following a re-call of the 5' RACE reads, TCRdb has one entry per CDR3 protein and lacks DNA. This table lists about 150,000 distinct CDR3 sequences. These receptors have no identified antigens. The sample comprised naive CXCR3+ CD8+ T cells from blood. Indicated subset: CD45RO-CCR7+CD27+CD95- naive CD8+ T cells expressing CXCR3 (TNR3+). The origin of the receptors is a human donor in good health. Some clones in this sample may be carry-over from other donors' samples.

The chain has TRBV7-3 and TRBJ2-3; TCRdb proposes TRBD2, but this gene call is untestable without DNA. The CDR3 extends over 17 amino acids. CDR1 and CDR2 (germline): SGHTA, FQGTGA. CDR3 in amino acids: CASSSHSGTFASDTQYF.

The rearrangement uses TRBV5-1 and TRBJ1-1; TCRdb lists TRBD1, though no DNA is available to test this call. This CDR3 comprises 16 residues. Looked up from germline, CDR1 is SGHRS and CDR2 is YFSETQ. CDR3 sequence reads: CASRLGWLSPGTEAFF.

This sequence joins TRBV6-2 or TRBV6-3 and TRBJ2-7; TCRdb reports TRBD1, a call that lacks DNA to check it against. This CDR3 contains 15 residues. The germline CDR1 and CDR2 sequences are MNHEY and SVGEGT. The CDR3 region is CASSYLRDIPYEQYF.

The chain joins TRBV20-1 to TRBJ2-1; TCRdb lists TRBD2, though no DNA is available to test this call. The CDR3 is 16 amino acids. Germline CDR1 and CDR2: DFQATT and SNEGSKA (reference sequence). The CDR3 region is CSARDTSGLTYNEQFF.

The chain carries TRBV29-1 and TRBJ2-2. CDR1 and CDR2 (germline): SQVTM, ANQGSEA. This CDR3 is 13 amino acids long. The CDR3 here is CSVVNINTGELFF.

This sequence joins TRBV5-1 and TRBJ2-6. CDR3 size: 14 residues. The germline CDR1 and CDR2 sequences are SGHRS and YFSETQ. Here the CDR3 reads CASSADSGANVLTF.

J is TRBJ2-1 and V is TRBV20-1; lacking DNA, the TRBD2 call made by TCRdb goes unchecked. The CDR3 is 17 residues long. Germline-derived CDR1 and CDR2 are DFQATT and SNEGSKA (reference sequence). The CDR3 here is CSARNLSGSGFVNEQLF.

The chain links TRBV28 to TRBJ2-1; TCRdb names TRBD2, which stays unverified in the absence of DNA. The CDR3 totals 18 residues. Per germline, CDR1 MDHEN and CDR2 SYDVKM. This CDR3 is CASSPGTSGKAGPREQFF.

CDR3 in amino acids: CASSVGVYNEQFF. The V call is TRBV27, the J call TRBJ2-1. Per the germline V gene, CDR1 is MNHEY and CDR2 is SMNVEV (reference sequence). CDR3 length: 13 residues.

The chain has TRBV10-3 and TRBJ2-3; with no DNA, the TCRdb D assignment of TRBD1 cannot be verified. There are 15 residues in the CDR3. From germline, CDR1 is ENHRY and CDR2 SYGVKD. CDR3 protein: CAISEDRGFTDTQYF.

The V and J genes are TRBV6-5 and TRBJ2-5; the TCRdb call, TRBD1, lacks DNA for checking. The CDR3 sequence is 13 residues long. Germline assignment: CDR1 MNHEY and CDR2 SVGAGI. CDR3 residues: CASSYSKGETQYF.

V is TRBV10-1 and J is TRBJ2-3; TCRdb selects TRBD1, and the lack of DNA leaves this call unchecked. The CDR3 length is 18 residues. Germline V gene sequence: CDR1 WNHNN, CDR2 SYGVQD (reference sequence). CDR3 region: CASSVVVGTGGPADTQYF.

The J gene is TRBJ2-2, the V gene TRBV6-4; with no DNA, the TCRdb D assignment of TRBD1 cannot be verified. The CDR3 consists of 15 residues. Per the germline V gene, CDR1 is MRHNA and CDR2 is SNTAGT. CDR3 sequence reads: CASSDSQGDTGELFF.

The rearrangement joins TRBV19 to TRBJ2-7; TCRdb calls TRBD1, which cannot be checked without DNA. The germline V gene has CDR1 LNHDA and CDR2 SQIVND (reference sequence). This CDR3 region has 14 residues. The CDR3 loop is CASSMGSGDYEQYF.

V and J are TRBV14 and TRBJ2-1; lacking DNA, the TRBD2 call made by TCRdb goes unchecked. Germline V lookup: CDR1 SGHDN, CDR2 FVKESK. The CDR3 has 14 amino acids. The CDR3 protein is CASMSGTNYNEQFF.

The chain employs TRBV12-3 or TRBV12-4 and TRBJ2-7. The CDR3 has 12 residues. This chain's CDR3 is CASSLKAVEQYF.

V is TRBV4-1 and J is TRBJ2-1. The CDR3 runs to 15 residues. Germline CDR1 is MGHRA and CDR2 is YSYEKL. The CDR3 reads CASSQDRWRQDEQFF.

V and J are TRBV7-9 and TRBJ1-1; the TCRdb call, TRBD1, lacks DNA for checking. In germline, CDR1 is SEHNR, CDR2 FQNEAQ (reference sequence). The CDR3 loop spans 14 amino acids. The CDR3 here is CASGSLQGATEAFF.

The CDR3 protein is CSIEEVLTDTQYF. The chain recombines TRBV29-1 with TRBJ2-3. The CDR3 runs to 13 residues. Looked up from germline, CDR1 is SQVTM and CDR2 is ANQGSEA.